The next 3 T cell receptor beta chains were all read from a single sample in a study of T cell changes during pregnancy in multiple sclerosis. Some clones are missing from TCRdb's copy, which holds only in-frame ones; the method was immunoSEQ multiplex PCR. The sample includes under 55,000 clones, approximately 90% of them seen just once. This sample comprised CD4+ T cells from peripheral blood mononuclear cells, obtained before pregnancy. The receptors stem from a female donor with multiple sclerosis, enrolled in a pregnancy study.

The genes are TRBV30 and TRBJ2-1; a weak D match, TRBD1 (6 bases). Germline CDR1 is GTSNPN and CDR2 is SVGIG (reference sequence). Deletions cut 0 bases from V and 9 bases from J, with 15 bases between. This CDR3 comprises 14 residues. CDR3 residues: CAWSVLTGKFEQFF. The DNA for the CDR3 is TGTGCCTGGAGTGTACTCACAGGGAAATTTGAGCAGTTCTTC.

V is TRBV5-8 and J is TRBJ1-2; 7 positions match TRBD1. V lost 6 bases to trimming and J lost 0 bases; unmatched junction nucleotides: 5. CDR1 and CDR2 from the germline V gene are SGHTS and YDEGEE. The CDR3 is 14 amino acids. The CDR3 DNA sequence: TGTGCCAGCACCCGGACAGGTCCTAACTATGGCTACACCTTC. Protein: CASTRTGPNYGYTF. The entire variable domain, with the rest obtained from reference TRBV5-8 and TRBJ1-2, is as follows: EAGVTQSPTHLIKTRGQQATLRCSPISGHTSVYWYQQALGLGLQFLLWYDEGEERNRGNFPPRFSGRQFPNYSSELNVNALELEDSALYLCASTRTGPNYGYTFGSGTRLTVV.

The chain has TRBV25-1 and TRBJ1-1, with TRBD1 matching over 7 bases. CDR1 is MGHDK, CDR2 SYGVNS, per germline. This CDR3 has 15 residues. V lost 3 bases and J lost 5; bases outside the gene matches: 9. The CDR3 DNA reads TGTGCCAGCAGTGAGAACAGACAGGGTGGGACTGAAGCTTTCTTT. Protein product: CASSENRQGGTEAFF.